This TCR beta chain appears in the sequencing data of a study of identical twins. There are a few counts of this clonotype. The antigen remains undetermined. The CDR3 totals 13 residues. Germline CDR1 MNHEY, CDR2 SVGEGT. V gave up 6 bases and J gave up 5 bases; unmatched junction bases: 5. Addition of a universal primer site occurred through template switching, and cDNA carried unique molecular identifiers. TCRdb fed the 5' RACE reads into MiXCR, producing one record per CDR3 protein. This sample has about 430,000 distinct CDR3 sequences, with around 18% found just once. General study points: Researchers reported weaker excess twin sharing in beta out-of-frame sequences. Model-predicted out-of-frame TCR alpha sharing fell below observed values in monozygotic twins. Analyses of zero insertions could, in part, be confounded by invariant MAIT and iNKT cells.

V and J are TRBV6-2 or TRBV6-3 and TRBJ1-2, with 8 bases lining up with TRBD1. The receptor comes from a man aged 50 to 59 in good health. Source material: naive T cells sorted from blood. Here the CDR3 DNA reads TGTGCCAGCAGACGACAGGGGTTGTATGGCTACACCTTC. This gives the protein CASRRQGLYGYTF.